The 30 T cell receptor beta chains presented below share a single source sample, sequenced in a study of OX40 agonist ivuxolimab in advanced cancers. The method was immunoSEQ multiplex PCR; TCRdb's version includes in-frame clones alone and lacks a portion of them. The sample yields approximately 67,000 clones, under 85% seen once. The sequenced sample was CD4+ or CD8+ T cells sorted from blood, obtained in a trial of the OX40 agonist ivuxolimab. These receptors were collected from an adult with an advanced solid tumor such as melanoma, head and neck, liver or kidney cancer.

The chain combines TRBV23-1 with TRBJ2-7; D is undetermined. Being an ORF, TRBV23-1 has a function that is uncertain. The CDR3 extends over 13 amino acids. Trimming removed 0 bases at V and 9 bases at J, with 12 bases between. In DNA, the CDR3 is TGCGCCAGCAGTCAATCGGGCAGAGCAGGGCAGTACTTC. Translation gives CASSQSGRAGQYF.

The chain joins TRBV27 to TRBJ2-2; 9 nucleotides match TRBD2. V gave up 5 bases and J gave up 5 bases; unmatched junction bases: 12. This CDR3 spans 17 amino acids. Per the germline V gene, CDR1 is MNHEY and CDR2 is SMNVEV (reference sequence). CDR3 nucleotide sequence: TGTGCCAGCAGTCCGATTGACCTAGCGGGACTAACCGGGGAGCTGTTTTTT. Protein: CASSPIDLAGLTGELFF.

This chain uses TRBV11-2 with TRBJ1-2; 7 nucleotides match TRBD1. The CDR3 is 14 amino acids. V was clipped by 5 bases and J by 3 bases; unmatched bases: 6. Germline CDR1 is SGHAT and CDR2 is FQNNGV. CDR3 sequence (DNA): TGTGCCAGCAGCCAAAAGACAGGGTACTATGGCTACACCTTC. Residues: CASSQKTGYYGYTF.

V is TRBV30 and J is TRBJ1-2; D is unclear. V was shortened by 2 bases and J by 4 bases, with 11 bases between the two germline ends. CDR1 is GTSNPN, CDR2 SVGIG, per germline (reference sequence). CDR3 length equals 13 residues. CDR3 sequence reads: CAWSRRTVYGYTF. The CDR3 DNA is TGTGCCTGGAGTCGTCGGACGGTCTATGGCTACACCTTC.

This chain connects TRBV11-2 to TRBJ1-1, with D unresolved. Between the trimmed V and J ends, which lost 0 bases and 7 bases, there was a span of 9 bases. CDR1 is SGHAT and CDR2 is FQNNGV in the germline V gene. This CDR3 is built from 13 residues. This CDR3 is CASSLDREIEAFF. Here the CDR3 DNA reads TGTGCCAGCAGCTTAGATAGAGAAATTGAAGCTTTCTTT. The full variable domain, its missing parts supplied by reference TRBV11-2 and TRBJ1-1, is EAGVAQSPRYKIIEKRQSVAFWCNPISGHATLYWYQQILGQGPKLLIQFQNNGVVDDSQLPKDRFSAERLKGVDSTLKIQPAKLEDSAVYLCASSLDREIEAFFGQGTRLTVV.

This clone is labeled medium-sized. The chain couples TRBV14 to TRBJ2-2; 12 nucleotides line up with TRBD2. Looked up from germline, CDR1 is SGHDN and CDR2 is FVKESK. CDR3 length: 15 residues. Trimming at V came to 5 bases and at J to 5 bases, leaving 3 bases not matched to a gene. The CDR3 is CASSSLAGGTGELFF. CDR3 sequence (DNA): TGTGCCAGCAGCTCTCTAGCGGGAGGGACCGGGGAGCTGTTTTTT.

The chain recombines TRBV29-1 with TRBJ2-7; the match to TRBD1 covers 8 bases. From germline, CDR1 is SQVTM and CDR2 ANQGSEA. The CDR3 totals 15 residues. Losses at the gene ends were 4 bases for V and 6 bases for J; bases not matched to a gene: 14. CDR3 protein: CSVGTPDRASLEQYF. CDR3 sequence (DNA): TGCAGCGTTGGGACCCCGGACAGGGCTTCACTCGAGCAGTACTTC.

V is TRBV4-2 and J is TRBJ2-7; TRBD1 matches at 9 bases. Germline CDR1 reads LGHNA; CDR2 reads YNFKEQ. This CDR3 is 15 amino acids long. V lost 1 base, J lost 2 bases, and 3 bases stayed unmatched. CDR3 nucleotide sequence: TGTGCCAGCAGCCAAGCCGGGACAGGGCCCTACGAGCAGTACTTC. Its protein product is CASSQAGTGPYEQYF.

The rearrangement links TRBV7-8 to TRBJ2-1; no clear D. The germline V and J ends were trimmed by 0 bases and 5 bases, with 14 bases remaining between them. CDR1 and CDR2 from the germline V gene are SGHVS and FQNEAQ. CDR3 length: 16 amino acids. The CDR3: CASSLASGGGHNEQFF. As DNA, the CDR3 is TGTGCCAGCAGCTTAGCGTCGGGTGGCGGACACAATGAGCAGTTCTTC. The full variable domain, completed using reference TRBV7-8 and TRBJ2-1, is GAGVSQSPRYKVAKRGQDVALRCDPISGHVSLFWYQQALGQGPEFLTYFQNEAQLDKSGLPSDRFFAERPEGSVSTLKIQRTQQEDSAVYLCASSLASGGGHNEQFFGPGTRLTVL.

The chain carries TRBV30 and TRBJ2-6; a possible D gene is TRBD2 (5 bases). The germline V gene encodes CDR1 GTSNPN and CDR2 SVGIG (reference sequence). CDR3 size: 15 residues. V was clipped by 1 base and J by 5 bases, with 12 bases between them. This chain's CDR3 is CAWSAGNIRANVLTF. The CDR3 bases are TGTGCCTGGAGTGCGGGGAACATAAGGGCCAACGTCCTGACTTTC.

This rearrangement joins TRBV28 to TRBJ1-5; a weak D match, TRBD1 (5 bases). Germline V gene sequence: CDR1 MDHEN, CDR2 SYDVKM. Trimming pared 3 bases from V and 3 bases from J, leaving 9 bases between. CDR3 length equals 14 residues. The CDR3 region has the DNA TGTGCCAGCAGTTTTGGAGGGGACAATCAGCCCCAGCATTTT. It translates to CASSFGGDNQPQHF.

The chain couples TRBV6-6 to TRBJ2-5, with no clear D. The length of the CDR3 is 10 residues. Trimming removed 6 bases at V and 7 bases at J, with 6 bases between. The germline V gene has CDR1 MNHNY and CDR2 SVGAGI (reference sequence). As DNA, the CDR3 is TGTGCCAGCAGCGCCGGGACCCAGTACTTC. It is translated as CASSAGTQYF.

Only a few counts were recorded for this clone. The rearrangement joins TRBV7-3 to TRBJ2-1, with D unclear. This CDR3 region has 16 residues. Trimming left V 4 bases short and J 0 bases short, with 13 bases between. Germline CDR1 and CDR2: SGHTA and FQGTGA. CDR3: CASSSKARSSYNEQFF. Written as DNA, the CDR3 is TGTGCCAGCAGCTCCAAAGCGAGAAGCTCCTACAATGAGCAGTTCTTC.

This chain connects TRBV19 to TRBJ1-2, with a weak D call TRBD1 (6 bases). The germline V gene encodes CDR1 LNHDA and CDR2 SQIVND (reference sequence). The CDR3 is made up of 13 amino acids. Trimming took off 4 bases at V and 4 bases at J, with 10 bases between the two ends. The CDR3 DNA follows: TGTGCCAGTAGTAGCGGACAGCCCTATGGCTACACCTTC. Translating gives CASSSGQPYGYTF.

CDR3 sequence reads: CAWTRDRGESAFF. The CDR3 region has the DNA TGTGCCTGGACCCGGGACAGGGGGGAATCAGCTTTCTTT. V and J are TRBV30 and TRBJ1-1, with 11 bases matching TRBD1. In germline, CDR1 is GTSNPN, CDR2 SVGIG (reference sequence). This CDR3 is 13 amino acids long. V lost 4 bases to trimming and J lost 10 bases; unmatched junction nucleotides: 8.

This rearrangement joins TRBV29-1 to TRBJ1-2, with a weak D call TRBD1 (5 bases). Looked up from germline, CDR1 is SQVTM and CDR2 is ANQGSEA. CDR3 size: 13 residues. Trimming removed 1 base from V and 1 base from J, with 7 bases in between. CDR3 sequence reads: CSVEGQRNYGYTF. As DNA, the CDR3 is TGCAGCGTTGAAGGACAGCGTAACTATGGCTACACCTTC.

The chain recombines TRBV18 with TRBJ2-3; 9 nucleotides agree with TRBD2. V lost 3 bases, J lost 0 bases, and 1 base stayed unmatched. This CDR3 spans 15 amino acids. Germline CDR1 reads KGHSH; CDR2 reads LQKENI. The CDR3 DNA follows: TGTGCCAGCTCACCGACTAGCGGTAGCACAGATACGCAGTATTTT. The encoded protein is CASSPTSGSTDTQYF.

This chain joins TRBV27 and TRBJ2-7, with TRBD1 as a possible D gene (6 bases). This CDR3 spans 13 amino acids. Per germline, CDR1 MNHEY and CDR2 SMNVEV (reference sequence). Trimming shortened V by 8 bases and J by 0 bases, and 11 bases separated the two germline ends. The CDR3 here is CASGRQVSYEQYF. The CDR3 region has the DNA TGTGCCAGCGGCCGACAGGTCTCCTACGAGCAGTACTTC.

The gene calls are TRBV5-5 and TRBJ1-1; possibly TRBD1 for D (5 bases). V lost 1 base and J lost 10, with 14 bases in between. The CDR3 length is 13 residues. Germline assignment: CDR1 SGHKS and CDR2 YYEKEE (reference sequence). The CDR3: CASSLPTDKPAFF. As DNA, the CDR3 is TGTGCCAGCAGCTTGCCGACAGACAAACCAGCTTTCTTT.

This clone has just a few counts. The chain carries TRBV27 and TRBJ1-1, with 9 bases matching TRBD1. Per the germline V gene, CDR1 is MNHEY and CDR2 is SMNVEV (reference sequence). The CDR3 sequence is 13 residues long. V was clipped by 5 bases and J by 4 bases; unmatched bases: 2. For the CDR3, the DNA is TGTGCCAGCAGTCAGACAGGGGGCACTGAAGCTTTCTTT. It specifies CASSQTGGTEAFF.

This clone was detected a few times. CDR3 nucleotide sequence: TGTGCCAGCAGCTTAGGGGTTAGCGGGAGCTACGAGCAGTACTTC. It codes for CASSLGVSGSYEQYF. The rearrangement uses TRBV11-3 and TRBJ2-7; 9 bases match TRBD2. The germline CDR1 and CDR2 sequences are SGHNT and YENEEA. The CDR3 is made up of 15 amino acids. V dropped 1 base and J dropped 3; count of bases not matched to a gene: 4.

The chain uses TRBV7-2 and TRBJ1-1; 8 bases fit TRBD1. The ends lost 4 bases at V and 1 base at J; junction bases unmatched: 5. The germline gives CDR1 SGHTA, CDR2 FQGNSA. The CDR3 loop spans 15 amino acids. Here the CDR3 reads CASSSNTGGNTEAFF. The CDR3 DNA reads TGTGCCAGCAGCTCTAATACAGGGGGGAACACTGAAGCTTTCTTT.

The rearrangement uses TRBV28 and TRBJ2-5, with D perhaps assigned TRBD1 or TRBD2 (5 bases each). The germline gives CDR1 MDHEN, CDR2 SYDVKM. Deletions cut 8 bases from V and 7 bases from J, with 14 bases between. The CDR3 has 12 amino acids. The CDR3 loop is CASWTPGWTQYF. CDR3 DNA: TGTGCCAGCTGGACTCCAGGGTGGACCCAGTACTTC. The full variable domain, rest sourced from reference TRBV28 and TRBJ2-5, is DVKVTQSSRYLVKRTGEKVFLECVQDMDHENMFWYRQDPGLGLRLIYFSYDVKMKEKGDIPEGYSVSREKKERFSLILESASTNQTSMYLCASWTPGWTQYFGPGTRLLVL.

This clone came up once. V gene TRBV5-4 combines with J gene TRBJ2-3, with a weak D call TRBD2 (6 bases). Germline CDR1 is SGHNT and CDR2 is YYREEE (reference sequence). Trimming removed 0 bases at V and 8 bases at J, with 16 bases between. This CDR3 region has 15 residues. CDR3 in amino acids: CASSLAAGTPVTQYF. In nucleotides, the CDR3 is TGTGCCAGCAGCTTGGCTGCCGGGACTCCAGTTACGCAGTATTTT.

V and J are TRBV19 and TRBJ2-1; D is unclear. CDR3 length equals 13 residues. Trimming shortened V by 8 bases and J by 8 bases, and 16 bases separated the two germline ends. The germline V gene has CDR1 LNHDA and CDR2 SQIVND (reference sequence). CDR3 coding DNA: TGTGCCAGTCGGTCGTACGAGCTAGATGAGCAGTTCTTC. Amino acids: CASRSYELDEQFF.

The V gene is TRBV10-3, the J gene TRBJ2-2, with 9 nucleotides matching TRBD2. Per germline, CDR1 ENHRY and CDR2 SYGVKD. Trimming took 7 bases from V and 6 from J; bases not matched to a gene: 15. CDR3 length: 17 residues. In nucleotides, the CDR3 is TGTGCCATCAATCAGCATATGGCGGGAGGGACCTCCGGGGAGCTGTTTTTT. It codes for CAINQHMAGGTSGELFF.

V usage is TRBV7-9 and J usage is TRBJ1-4; no reliable D call. This CDR3 contains 15 residues. Germline CDR1 SEHNR, CDR2 FQNEAQ (reference sequence). The ends were cut back, 5 bases at V and 8 bases at J, with 18 bases in the middle. CDR3 sequence (DNA): TGTGCCAGCAGCCCCCCTGGACTGAGTAACGAAAAACTGTTTTTT. Its translation is CASSPPGLSNEKLFF.

In DNA form, the CDR3 reads TGTGCCAGCCCGAGCAGGGGCAGGAAAGTCCTAGCGGGAGAAGAGACCCAGTACTTC. Translating gives CASPSRGRKVLAGEETQYF. The J gene is TRBJ2-5, the V gene TRBV6-4; 10 nucleotides match TRBD2. Trimming removed 8 bases from V and 3 bases from J; junction bases left unmatched: 21. The CDR3 has 19 residues. From germline, CDR1 is MRHNA and CDR2 SNTAGT.

J is TRBJ1-5 and V is TRBV15, with a possible D match to TRBD1 (5 bases). The V gene's germline CDR1 is LNHNV and CDR2 YYDKDF (reference sequence). The V gene lost 1 base and the J gene lost 5 bases, with 9 bases spanning the gap. The CDR3 is 14 residues long. CDR3 protein: CATSRGQQYQPQHF. CDR3 nucleotide sequence: TGTGCCACCAGCAGAGGACAGCAATATCAGCCCCAGCATTTT.

In DNA, the CDR3 is TGTGCCAGCAGCTTGGGCAGTAATTCACCCCTCCACTTT. Encoded protein: CASSLGSNSPLHF. The V and J genes are TRBV13 and TRBJ1-6; D gene ambiguous. This CDR3 is 13 amino acids long. V lost 3 bases and J lost 6, with 6 bases in between. CDR1 is PRHDT, CDR2 FYEKMQ, per germline (reference sequence).